The rows below give T cell receptor beta chains drawn from one sample of a study of shared clonotypes between healthy human individuals. Measured with immunoSEQ multiplex PCR; TCRdb has only the in-frame clones, and not every one. The sample contains 1.6 million or so clones, 98% of which appear only once. Input material: naive CD4+ T cells sorted from blood. Every receptor here comes from a man in his thirties or forties in good health. Each CDR3 is given with its conserved first and last residue. Each record gives: D gene, clone size, J gene, V gene, CDR3 DNA, CDR3 protein. A D gene is named only where the DNA matches it firmly. Some rows mark clone size as missing; the rest say once, few, many or name a class of expanded clone.

D: NA; size: NA; J: TRBJ2-3; V: TRBV5-1; DNA: TGCGCCAGCAGCCGAAGCGTGCAGGTAGATACGCAGTATTTT; CDR3: CASSRSVQVDTQYF
D: NA; size: NA; J: TRBJ2-6; V: TRBV11-2; DNA: TGTGCCAGCAGCTCCAGACCGGGCTCTGGGGCCAACGTCCTGACTTTC; CDR3: CASSSRPGSGANVLTF
D: NA; size: once; J: TRBJ2-5; V: TRBV18; DNA: TGTGCCAGCTCACCAGAAAGAGAGACCCAGTACTTC; CDR3: CASSPERETQYF
D: NA; size: NA; J: TRBJ2-3; V: TRBV7-2; DNA: TGTGCCAGCAGCTCAGACGGTACTAGCACAGATACGCAGTATTTT; CDR3: CASSSDGTSTDTQYF
D: NA; size: NA; J: TRBJ2-4; V: TRBV30; DNA: TGTGCCTGGAGTATTTCGCGGAACATTCAGTACTTC; CDR3: CAWSISRNIQYF
D: TRBD2; size: NA; J: TRBJ2-1; V: TRBV14; DNA: TGTGCCAGCAGCCAAGAAAAGCGGGAGAAGAATGAGCAGTTCTTC; CDR3: CASSQEKREKNEQFF
D: TRBD1; size: NA; J: TRBJ1-5; V: TRBV5-4; DNA: TGTGCCAGCAGCTTACAGGGGGCAGCGCCCCAGCATTTT; CDR3: CASSLQGAAPQHF
D: NA; size: NA; J: TRBJ2-7; V: TRBV21-1; DNA: TGTGCCAGCGCCCTAGAGTCCTCGGGGGAGGAGTACGAGCAGTACTTC; CDR3: CASALESSGEEYEQYF
D: TRBD2; size: NA; J: TRBJ2-6; V: TRBV5-4; DNA: TGTGCCAGCAGCGGGGGAATAGCGGGATCTGGGGCCAACGTCCTGACTTTC; CDR3: CASSGGIAGSGANVLTF
D: NA; size: NA; J: TRBJ2-1; V: TRBV6-6; DNA: TGTGCCAGCAGTTACCCGTTAACCCCAGGCAATGAGCAGTTCTTC; CDR3: CASSYPLTPGNEQFF
D: NA; size: NA; J: TRBJ2-5; V: TRBV9; DNA: TGTGCCAGCAGCGTAGCACCCACGGCAGCCCTTAACCAAGAGACCCAGTACTTC; CDR3: CASSVAPTAALNQETQYF
D: NA; size: NA; J: TRBJ1-1; V: TRBV6-1; DNA: TGTGCCAGCAGTTCAGGGGACACTGAAGCTTTCTTT; CDR3: CASSSGDTEAFF
D: TRBD2; size: NA; J: TRBJ2-2; V: TRBV6-5; DNA: TGTGCCAGCACCCAGACTAGCGGCAGGTCCGGGGAGCTGTTTTTT; CDR3: CASTQTSGRSGELFF
D: TRBD1; size: NA; J: TRBJ1-3; V: TRBV5-6; DNA: TGTGCCAGCAGCTTGGCCGGACAGGACGGAAACACCATATATTTT; CDR3: CASSLAGQDGNTIYF
D: NA; size: NA; J: TRBJ2-7; V: TRBV29-1; DNA: TGCAGCGCAGGGACGGCCTACGAGCAGTACTTC; CDR3: CSAGTAYEQYF
D: NA; size: NA; J: TRBJ1-5; V: TRBV6-5; DNA: TGTGCCAGCAGCCCCGACAGATCGGATCAGCCCCAGCATTTT; CDR3: CASSPDRSDQPQHF
D: TRBD2; size: NA; J: TRBJ2-1; V: TRBV5-4; DNA: TGTGCCAGCAAGGGCGGCACTAGCGGGTACAATGAGCAGTTCTTC; CDR3: CASKGGTSGYNEQFF
D: NA; size: NA; J: TRBJ2-4; V: TRBV6-1; DNA: TGTGCCAGCAGTGAACTCCTTATGGGGGCCAAAAACATTCAGTACTTC; CDR3: CASSELLMGAKNIQYF
D: TRBD1; size: NA; J: TRBJ2-3; V: TRBV7-3; DNA: TGTGCCAGCAGCGTCCAGGGGGCAGATACGCAGTATTTT; CDR3: CASSVQGADTQYF
D: NA; size: NA; J: TRBJ2-5; V: TRBV5-4; DNA: TGTGCCAGCAACCCCCCCGGACTGGCGGGAAAAGAGACCCAGTACTTC; CDR3: CASNPPGLAGKETQYF
D: TRBD1; size: NA; J: TRBJ1-1; V: TRBV2; DNA: TGTGCCAGCAGTGCTCAAGTCGGACAGGCATTTAACACTGAAGCTTTCTTT; CDR3: CASSAQVGQAFNTEAFF
D: TRBD1; size: NA; J: TRBJ1-4; V: TRBV5-4; DNA: TGTGCCAGCAGTCCTTGGACAGGGCAGGCTAATGAAAAACTGTTTTTT; CDR3: CASSPWTGQANEKLFF
D: NA; size: NA; J: TRBJ2-1; V: TRBV6-1; DNA: TGTGCCAGCAGGCGGACTGTCAATGAGCAGTTCTTC; CDR3: CASRRTVNEQFF
D: TRBD2; size: NA; J: TRBJ2-1; V: TRBV18; DNA: TGTGCCAGCTCAATATCCCGTGTTCTAGCGGGAGGGAAATTCAATGAGCAGTTCTTC; CDR3: CASSISRVLAGGKFNEQFF
D: NA; size: NA; J: TRBJ1-1; V: TRBV7-8; DNA: TGTGCCAGCAGCCGACAGGAGAACACTGAAGCTTTCTTT; CDR3: CASSRQENTEAFF
D: TRBD1; size: NA; J: TRBJ2-6; V: TRBV19; DNA: TGTGCCAGTAGTCATCTCGGGACAGGGGACGGGGCCAACGTCCTGACTTTC; CDR3: CASSHLGTGDGANVLTF
D: NA; size: NA; J: TRBJ1-4; V: TRBV6-5; DNA: TGTGCCAGCAGTCCGGGACGGAAGAATGAAAAACTGTTTTTT; CDR3: CASSPGRKNEKLFF
D: NA; size: NA; J: TRBJ1-2; V: TRBV5-4; DNA: TGTGCCAGCAGCTTAGTTCCCCGTCGGACGGGTGATGGCTACACCTTC; CDR3: CASSLVPRRTGDGYTF
D: NA; size: NA; J: TRBJ1-5; V: TRBV2; DNA: TGTGCCAGCAGTGACACGGTGGGAAGCAATCAGCCCCAGCATTTT; CDR3: CASSDTVGSNQPQHF
D: NA; size: NA; J: TRBJ1-4; V: TRBV5-4; DNA: TGTGCCAGCAGCTTGGGGGGTCGGGGCGAAAAACTGTTTTTT; CDR3: CASSLGGRGEKLFF
D: NA; size: NA; J: TRBJ1-1; V: TRBV5-1; DNA: TGCGCCAGCAGCTTGAGGTTACACGCGAACACTGAAGCTTTCTTT; CDR3: CASSLRLHANTEAFF
D: TRBD1; size: NA; J: TRBJ1-5; V: TRBV2; DNA: TGTGCCAGCAGGACCACAGGGGGAAGCAATCAGCCCCAGCATTTT; CDR3: CASRTTGGSNQPQHF
D: TRBD1; size: NA; J: TRBJ1-1; V: TRBV27; DNA: TGTGCCAGCAGTTTGGGGCAGGGGGCCGCCACTGAAGCTTTCTTT; CDR3: CASSLGQGAATEAFF
D: NA; size: NA; J: TRBJ2-2; V: TRBV6-1; DNA: TGTGCCAGCAGTGAAGAGGCCGGCGGGGAGCTGTTTTTT; CDR3: CASSEEAGGELFF
D: NA; size: once; J: TRBJ2-7; V: TRBV29-1; DNA: TGCAGCGCCATGGAGGGGATAGGGTCCTACGAGCAGTACTTC; CDR3: CSAMEGIGSYEQYF
D: TRBD1; size: NA; J: TRBJ1-2; V: TRBV18; DNA: TGTGCCAGCTCAGCATTTACCGGGACAGACAACTATGGCTACACCTTC; CDR3: CASSAFTGTDNYGYTF
D: NA; size: NA; J: TRBJ2-7; V: TRBV7-4; DNA: TGTGCCAGCAGCTTAGAGTATAGGGACGATGGCTACGAGCAGTACTTC; CDR3: CASSLEYRDDGYEQYF
D: NA; size: NA; J: TRBJ1-1; V: TRBV7-2; DNA: TGTGCCAGCAGCCGACAACGGGGGGTCCGGGGTGCTGCTGCTTTCTTT; CDR3: CASSRQRGVRGAAAFF
D: NA; size: NA; J: TRBJ2-3; V: TRBV28; DNA: TGTGCCAGCAGTTTAGGGAGGACAGGTCAAGCCACAGATACGCAGTATTTT; CDR3: CASSLGRTGQATDTQYF
D: TRBD1; size: NA; J: TRBJ2-7; V: TRBV5-1; DNA: TGCGCCAGCAGCTCTAGTGGGTCAGGGGGATCCTACGAGCAGTACTTC; CDR3: CASSSSGSGGSYEQYF